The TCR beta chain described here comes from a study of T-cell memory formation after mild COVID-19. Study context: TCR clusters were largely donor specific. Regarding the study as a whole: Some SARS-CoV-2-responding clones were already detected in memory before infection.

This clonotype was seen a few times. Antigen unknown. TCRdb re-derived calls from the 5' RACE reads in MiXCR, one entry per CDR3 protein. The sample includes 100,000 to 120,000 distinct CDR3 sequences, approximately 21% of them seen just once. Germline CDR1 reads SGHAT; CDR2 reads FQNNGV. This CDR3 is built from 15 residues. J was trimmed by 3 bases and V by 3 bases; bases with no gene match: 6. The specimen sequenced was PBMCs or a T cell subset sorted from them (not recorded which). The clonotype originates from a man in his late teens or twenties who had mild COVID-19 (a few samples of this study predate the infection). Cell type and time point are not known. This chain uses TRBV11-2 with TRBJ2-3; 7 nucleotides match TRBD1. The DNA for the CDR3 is TGTGCCAGCAGCTTCACTGGGACAGTTACAGATACGCAGTATTTT. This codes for CASSFTGTVTDTQYF.